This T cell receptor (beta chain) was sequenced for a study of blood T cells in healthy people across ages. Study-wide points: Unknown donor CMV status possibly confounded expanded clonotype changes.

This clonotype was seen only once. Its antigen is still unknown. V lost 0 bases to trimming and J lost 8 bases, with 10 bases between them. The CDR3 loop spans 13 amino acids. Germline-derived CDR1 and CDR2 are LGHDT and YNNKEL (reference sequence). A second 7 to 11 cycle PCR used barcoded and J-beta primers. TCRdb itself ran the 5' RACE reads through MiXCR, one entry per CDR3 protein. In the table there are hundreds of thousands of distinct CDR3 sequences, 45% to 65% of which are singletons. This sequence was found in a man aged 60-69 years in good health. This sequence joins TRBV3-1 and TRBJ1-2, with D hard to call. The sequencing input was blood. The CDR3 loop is CASSQDRSAGYTF. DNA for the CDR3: TGTGCCAGCAGCCAAGATCGGTCCGCCGGCTACACCTTC.